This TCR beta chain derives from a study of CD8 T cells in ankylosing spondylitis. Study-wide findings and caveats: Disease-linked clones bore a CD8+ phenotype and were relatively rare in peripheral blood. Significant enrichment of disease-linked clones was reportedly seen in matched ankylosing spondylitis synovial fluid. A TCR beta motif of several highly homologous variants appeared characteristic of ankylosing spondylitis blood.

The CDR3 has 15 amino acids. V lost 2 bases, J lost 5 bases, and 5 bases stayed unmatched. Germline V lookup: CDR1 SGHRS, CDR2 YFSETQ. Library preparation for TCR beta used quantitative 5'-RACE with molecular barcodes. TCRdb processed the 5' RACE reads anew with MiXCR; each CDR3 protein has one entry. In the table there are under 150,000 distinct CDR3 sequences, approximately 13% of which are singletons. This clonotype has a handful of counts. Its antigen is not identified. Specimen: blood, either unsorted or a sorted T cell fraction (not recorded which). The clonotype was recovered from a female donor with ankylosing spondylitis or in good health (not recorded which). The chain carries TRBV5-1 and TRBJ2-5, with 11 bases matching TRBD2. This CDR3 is CASSFTSGRYETQYF. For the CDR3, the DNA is TGCGCCAGCAGCTTTACTAGCGGGAGATACGAGACCCAGTACTTC.